This T cell receptor (beta chain) was sequenced during a study of cytomegalovirus exposure and HLA in healthy donors. Overall study results and limits: A later analysis reportedly found that, within productive TCRs, an Asian-associated ancestry cluster had fewer N-insertions than the mean observed across the roughly 630 donors.

As concerns this clone: Its antigen is currently unknown.

PCR employed 60 Vbeta and 13 Jbeta primers. Profiled with immunoSEQ multiplex PCR; TCRdb holds only in-frame clones, not every one. In total, the table holds 75,000 to 90,000 clones. Germline-derived CDR1 and CDR2 are SQVTM and ANQGSEA. V was pared by 7 bases and J by 5 bases, with 16 bases of the junction left unmatched. This CDR3 is 16 amino acids long. The chain employs TRBV29-1 and TRBJ1-2, with TRBD1 identical over 10 bases. Sample: PBMCs. This sequence originates from a woman aged 60-70 years in good health and CMV-seronegative. The CDR3 is CSAIESGTGDMYGYTF. The CDR3 DNA sequence: TGCAGCGCAATAGAATCCGGGACAGGGGATATGTATGGCTACACCTTC.